The 13 T cell receptor beta chains reported below all come from one sample, sequenced in a study of cytomegalovirus exposure and HLA in healthy donors. The PCR had 60 Vbeta and 13 Jbeta primers. This table comes from immunoSEQ multiplex PCR, and its TCRdb copy is limited to in-frame clones, with some not included. The sample has roughly 150,000 clones, about 74% seen once. Material for sequencing was PBMCs. The source is a man in his thirties or forties in good health and CMV-seronegative.

The gene calls are TRBV27 and TRBJ2-1; D is unclear. Trimming stripped 5 bases from V and 3 bases from J, with 11 bases between. The CDR3 length is 14 residues. Germline CDR1 is MNHEY and CDR2 is SMNVEV (reference sequence). The CDR3 bases are TGTGCCAGCAGTCCTCCCGCAGGCTACAATGAGCAGTTCTTC. This encodes CASSPPAGYNEQFF.

This chain joins TRBV15 and TRBJ2-3; TRBD1 is a possible D gene (5 bases). This CDR3 contains 13 residues. CDR1 is LNHNV and CDR2 is YYDKDF in the germline V gene (reference sequence). Trimming shortened V by 5 bases and J by 8 bases, and 14 bases separated the two germline ends. The CDR3 protein is CATSPQGPVTQYF. The CDR3 bases are TGTGCCACCAGCCCGCAGGGTCCAGTTACGCAGTATTTT.

The chain carries TRBV19 and TRBJ2-3; TRBD2 agrees at 7 bases. The CDR3 runs to 16 residues. CDR1 and CDR2 from the germline V gene are LNHDA and SQIVND (reference sequence). V dropped 1 base and J dropped 4; count of bases not matched to a gene: 8. This CDR3 is CASSIAVGGPPDTQYF. In DNA form, the CDR3 reads TGTGCCAGTAGTATAGCCGTGGGAGGGCCCCCAGATACGCAGTATTTT. The full variable domain, with the rest looked up from reference TRBV19 and TRBJ2-3, is DGGITQSPKYLFRKEGQNVTLSCEQNLNHDAMYWYRQDPGQGLRLIYYSQIVNDFQKGDIAEGYSVSREKKESFPLTVTSAQKNPTAFYLCASSIAVGGPPDTQYFGPGTRLTVL.

V and J are TRBV6-6 and TRBJ2-7, with TRBD2 matching 11 bases. Germline trimming cut 6 bases from V and 0 bases from J; bases unmatched to any gene: 4. CDR3 length: 15 residues. Germline loops: CDR1 MNHNY, CDR2 SVGAGI (reference sequence). DNA of the CDR3: TGTGCCAGCAGCGCCGGGACTAGCGGCTCCTACGAGCAGTACTTC. This codes for CASSAGTSGSYEQYF.

The V call is TRBV30, the J call TRBJ2-7; TRBD2 matches 9 bases. Germline values: CDR1 GTSNPN, CDR2 SVGIG (reference sequence). The CDR3 has 14 amino acids. The junction had 10 bases not matched to a gene; V was cut back by 1 base and J by 9 bases. The DNA for the CDR3 is TGTGCCTGGAGTGCACTAGCGGGCGGTGGGCTGCAGTACTTC. It encodes CAWSALAGGGLQYF.

The genes are TRBV15 and TRBJ2-1; D is possibly TRBD2 (6 bases). Between the trimmed V and J ends, which lost 5 bases and 0 bases, there was a span of 17 bases. This CDR3 spans 17 amino acids. The V gene's germline CDR1 is LNHNV and CDR2 YYDKDF (reference sequence). CDR3 nucleotides: TGTGCCACCAGCGCCCTTGGACGGGAGAGCTCCTACAATGAGCAGTTCTTC. Amino acid sequence: CATSALGRESSYNEQFF. Full variable domain (outside the CDR3, taken from reference TRBV15 and TRBJ2-1): DAMVIQNPRYQVTQFGKPVTLSCSQTLNHNVMYWYQQKSSQAPKLLFHYYDKDFNNEADTPDNFQSRRPNTSFCFLDIRSPGLGDTAMYLCATSALGRESSYNEQFFGPGTRLTVL.

This chain links TRBV18 with TRBJ2-2; perhaps TRBD1 as D (6 bases). V dropped 3 bases and J dropped 6 bases, with 17 bases sitting between them. The CDR3 runs to 16 residues. Germline CDR1 and CDR2: KGHSH and LQKENI. The CDR3 spells CASSPNDRPHAGELFF. CDR3 bases: TGTGCCAGCTCACCGAACGACAGGCCCCACGCCGGGGAGCTGTTTTTT.

The V call is TRBV27, the J call TRBJ2-1, with D tentatively TRBD2 (6 bases). The germline gives CDR1 MNHEY, CDR2 SMNVEV (reference sequence). V gave up 2 bases and J gave up 8 bases, with 13 bases separating them. There are 14 residues in the CDR3. The CDR3 DNA reads TGTGCCAGCAGTTTAGGCGGGAATCAGCATGAGCAGTTCTTC. This translates into CASSLGGNQHEQFF.

The V and J genes are TRBV18 and TRBJ1-5, with TRBD1 matching over 8 bases. V shed 2 bases, J shed 0 bases, and the junction held 9 bases outside the gene matches. The CDR3 loop spans 18 amino acids. Germline CDR1 KGHSH, CDR2 LQKENI. The CDR3 DNA sequence: TGTGCCAGCTCACCAGGGACAGGAGTCACTTATAGCAATCAGCCCCAGCATTTT. It specifies CASSPGTGVTYSNQPQHF.

V usage is TRBV13 and J usage is TRBJ1-3; possibly TRBD1 for D (5 bases). Trimming stripped 1 base from V and 4 bases from J, with 11 bases between. The germline V gene has CDR1 PRHDT and CDR2 FYEKMQ (reference sequence). The CDR3 loop spans 15 amino acids. The CDR3 DNA reads TGTGCCAGCAGCTTAGAAGGGGTACCCGGAAACACCATATATTTT. This translates into CASSLEGVPGNTIYF.

V is TRBV10-3 and J is TRBJ1-5; TRBD1 agrees at 11 bases. CDR1 and CDR2 from the germline V gene are ENHRY and SYGVKD. V shed 2 bases and J 6 bases; nucleotides not matched to a gene: 6. The CDR3 spans 16 residues. The CDR3 coding sequence is TGTGCCATCAGTGAGACCGGGACAGGGGGTTTTCAGCCCCAGCATTTT. Its translation is CAISETGTGGFQPQHF.

This clone was seen a few times. The chain couples TRBV11-2 to TRBJ2-1; TRBD2 matches 12 bases. The V and J ends lost 5 bases and 7 bases, in that order; junction bases with no gene match: 12. The CDR3 is made up of 17 amino acids. Germline lookup yields CDR1 SGHAT and CDR2 FQNNGV. As DNA, the CDR3 is TGTGCCAGCAGCCTCCGACTAGCGGGAGAGATAGGAAATGAGCAGTTCTTC. It yields the protein CASSLRLAGEIGNEQFF.

The J gene is TRBJ2-5, the V gene TRBV19; tentatively, D is TRBD2 (6 bases). CDR1 is LNHDA, CDR2 SQIVND, per germline (reference sequence). This CDR3 is built from 15 residues. The V and J ends lost 4 bases and 4 bases respectively, with 16 bases between them. CDR3 sequence reads: CASSTGTGGIETQYF. CDR3 in DNA: TGTGCCAGTAGTACCGGGACGGGCGGGATAGAGACCCAGTACTTC.